Following are 4 T cell receptor beta chains from one sample sequenced in a study of Ad26.COV2.S vaccination and SARS-CoV-2 variants. TCRdb's table, derived via immunoSEQ multiplex PCR, lists solely in-frame clones and lacks some. This repertoire shows hundreds of thousands of clones, roughly nine tenths found once; its top ten account for roughly 1.5%. Documented treatment: roughly 19 received Ad26.COV2.S at low or high dose, single or two shots; roughly 5 received placebo; per-sample allocation not given. Sampling was done on day 63 after the first vaccine or placebo injection. The specimen was peripheral blood, collected in a trial of Ad26.COV2.S vaccine versus placebo. All receptors derive from a person aged 18-60 years who received the Ad26.COV2.S COVID-19 vaccine or a placebo.

The rearrangement joins TRBV5-1 to TRBJ1-2, with TRBD1 matching over 7 bases. Germline trimming cut 3 bases from V and 0 bases from J; bases unmatched to any gene: 5. Looked up from germline, CDR1 is SGHRS and CDR2 is YFSETQ. This CDR3 spans 15 amino acids. As DNA, the CDR3 is TGCGCCAGCAGCTATGGAGGGACAGCTAACTATGGCTACACCTTC. Protein sequence: CASSYGGTANYGYTF.

The gene calls are TRBV10-1 and TRBJ2-7, with 9 bases matching TRBD1. This CDR3 region has 16 residues. V lost 1 base and J lost 2; bases outside the gene matches: 6. Per the germline V gene, CDR1 is WNHNN and CDR2 is SYGVQD (reference sequence). The CDR3 coding sequence is TGCGCCAGCAGTGAGTTCATAGGGACAGGGCCCTACGAGCAGTACTTC. Translated: CASSEFIGTGPYEQYF.

The chain uses TRBV3-1 (or the pseudogene TRBV3-2) and TRBJ2-1; 12 bases are shared with TRBD2. V lost 2 bases to trimming and J lost 7 bases; unmatched junction nucleotides: 6. CDR1 is LGHDT and CDR2 is YNNKEL in the germline V gene (reference sequence). The CDR3 sequence is 16 residues long. CDR3 amino acids: CASSQRYTSGRNEQFF. Here the CDR3 DNA reads TGTGCCAGCAGCCAAAGGTACACTAGCGGGAGGAATGAGCAGTTCTTC.

This clone was detected only a few times. The chain couples TRBV6-4 to TRBJ2-2, with TRBD1 matching 7 bases. CDR1 and CDR2 (germline): MRHNA, SNTAGT. V lost 7 bases and J lost 5; bases outside the gene matches: 7. The CDR3 length is 14 residues. The CDR3 reads CASKEQGWTGELFF. The CDR3 nucleotides are TGTGCCAGCAAGGAACAGGGGTGGACCGGGGAGCTGTTTTTT.